The T cell receptor beta chain described here comes from a study of blood T cell repertoires in COVID-19. Recovery among Cohort 3 donors was established by two negative PCRs, clearance, or symptom resolution. Original analysis: Amplification of reference gene primers was used by the study to estimate nucleated cell counts. The protocol was immunoSEQ multiplex PCR, while the TCRdb copy is restricted to in-frame clones and leaves out a portion. That table supplies the V and J calls and clone size; D and trimming were determined from the DNA. Among fewer than 350,000 clones listed, roughly 85% were seen once. This clone appeared a single time. The sample was PBMCs or T cells enriched from blood (not recorded which). The receptor comes from a woman aged 40 to 49 who had recovered from COVID-19.

CDR3 coding DNA: TGTGCCAGCAGCTCTCGGGGCTACGAGCAGTACTTC. Residues: CASSSRGYEQYF. The gene calls are TRBV7-2 and TRBJ2-7, with a weak D call TRBD2 (5 bases). The CDR3 contains 12 residues. Germline loops: CDR1 SGHTA, CDR2 FQGNSA. V lost 4 bases, J lost 3 bases, and 7 bases lay in between.